The rows below give T cell receptor beta chains drawn from one sample of a study of patients and donors after allogeneic stem cell transplantation. TCRdb itself ran the RT-PCR reads through MiXCR, one entry per CDR3 protein. The repertoire holds about 150,000 distinct CDR3 sequences, with 30% to 45% as singletons. Sequenced: blood, either unsorted or a sorted T cell fraction (not recorded which). These receptor sequences come from a human donor who was either an allogeneic HSCT recipient or a stem cell or donor lymphocyte infusion donor (not recorded which). It is not recorded whose cells these are; they may come from a transplant donor. Both conserved end residues are part of each CDR3. The D gene is left open where the match is weak. The size field is filled for only some rows; it gives once, few, many or a size class.

D: NA
J: TRBJ1-3
size: NA
V: TRBV24-1
CDR3: CATSDLRESGNTIYF
DNA: TGTGCCACCAGTGATTTGCGGGAATCTGGAAACACCATATATTTT

D: NA
J: TRBJ1-6
size: many
V: TRBV4-1
CDR3: CASSQDPAGPRPLHF
DNA: TGCGCCAGCAGCCAAGATCCGGCAGGCCCACGGCCCCTCCACTTT

D: TRBD1
J: TRBJ1-5
size: NA
V: TRBV5-5
CDR3: CASSLSVAGGTGNQPQHF
DNA: TGTGCCAGCAGCTTGTCTGTTGCAGGGGGAACGGGCAATCAGCCCCAGCATTTT

D: TRBD1
J: TRBJ1-6
size: NA
V: TRBV15
CDR3: CATSSRTGGRNSPLHF
DNA: TGTGCCACCAGCAGCCGGACAGGGGGCAGGAATTCACCCCTCCACTTT

D: NA
J: TRBJ1-2
size: few
V: TRBV29-1
CDR3: CSVSTANYGYTF
DNA: TGCAGCGTTTCGACAGCTAACTATGGCTACACCTTC

D: NA
J: TRBJ1-4
size: few
V: TRBV7-9
CDR3: CASSTQRPFGEKLFF
DNA: TGTGCCAGCAGCACGCAGCGGCCATTCGGGGAAAAACTGTTTTTT

D: NA
J: TRBJ1-6
size: few
V: TRBV9
CDR3: CASSVEEGRPLHF
DNA: TGTGCCAGCAGCGTAGAGGAGGGAAGACCCCTCCACTTT

D: TRBD1
J: TRBJ2-7
size: NA
V: TRBV4-2
CDR3: CASSRFAGGTYEQYF
DNA: TGTGCCAGCAGCCGTTTTGCAGGGGGCACCTACGAGCAGTACTTC

D: NA
J: TRBJ1-6
size: NA
V: TRBV6-1
CDR3: CASRNLDNSPLHF
DNA: TGTGCCAGCAGGAATCTGGATAATTCACCCCTCCACTTT

D: NA
J: TRBJ2-1
size: NA
V: TRBV6-5
CDR3: CASSSDRFQSNEQFF
DNA: TGTGCCAGCAGTTCCGACAGATTCCAATCCAATGAGCAGTTCTTC

D: NA
J: TRBJ1-6
size: few
V: TRBV27
CDR3: CASSTTGPYNSPLHF
DNA: TGTGCCAGCAGTACGACAGGCCCATATAATTCACCCCTCCACTTT

D: TRBD1
J: TRBJ2-3
size: NA
V: TRBV7-3
CDR3: CASSSTGGRDTQYF
DNA: TGTGCCAGCAGCTCCACAGGGGGGAGAGATACGCAGTATTTT

D: NA
J: TRBJ2-1
size: NA
V: TRBV7-3
CDR3: CASSLNPSSTYNEQFF
DNA: TGTGCCAGCAGCTTAAACCCTAGCAGTACCTACAATGAGCAGTTCTTC

D: NA
J: TRBJ1-3
size: NA
V: TRBV6-1
CDR3: CASSEGLTHSGNTIYF
DNA: TGTGCCAGCAGTGAAGGGCTAACGCACTCTGGAAACACCATATATTTT

D: TRBD1
J: TRBJ1-6
size: NA
V: TRBV7-2
CDR3: CASSLTGTGGFAPLHF
DNA: TGTGCCAGCAGCTTAACTGGGACAGGGGGCTTTGCACCCCTCCACTTT

D: NA
J: TRBJ2-2
size: NA
V: TRBV24-1
CDR3: CATSVFGPHTGELFF
DNA: TGTGCCACCAGTGTCTTCGGGCCGCACACCGGGGAGCTGTTTTTT

D: TRBD2
J: TRBJ2-5
size: NA
V: TRBV11-2
CDR3: CASSFSEGLAQETQYF
DNA: TGTGCCAGCAGCTTCAGCGAGGGACTAGCCCAAGAGACCCAGTACTTC

D: NA
J: TRBJ1-1
size: once
V: TRBV6-1
CDR3: CATGRGMNTEAFF
DNA: TGTGCCACAGGGAGGGGGATGAACACTGAAGCTTTCTTT

D: NA
J: TRBJ1-5
size: few
V: TRBV2
CDR3: CASSLQGNGNQPQHF
DNA: TGTGCCAGCAGTTTACAAGGCAATGGCAATCAGCCCCAGCATTTT

D: NA
J: TRBJ1-1
size: few
V: TRBV7-2
CDR3: CASSLSLWGRNTEAFF
DNA: TGTGCCAGCAGCTTAAGTTTGTGGGGGCGGAACACTGAAGCTTTCTTT

D: NA
J: TRBJ2-5
size: NA
V: TRBV3-1
CDR3: CASSLPWERETQYF
DNA: TGTGCCAGCAGCCTCCCTTGGGAGAGGGAGACCCAGTACTTC

D: NA
J: TRBJ1-1
size: NA
V: TRBV5-4
CDR3: CASSSRQFWNTEAFF
DNA: TGTGCCAGCAGCAGCAGACAGTTTTGGAACACTGAAGCTTTCTTT

D: NA
J: TRBJ1-2
size: NA
V: TRBV7-8
CDR3: CASSSPTYRNPNYGYTF
DNA: TGTGCCAGCAGCTCCCCCACCTACAGGAACCCTAACTATGGCTACACCTTC

D: NA
J: TRBJ1-1
size: few
V: TRBV20-1
CDR3: CSARDLEGTEAFF
DNA: TGCAGTGCTAGAGATCTCGAGGGCACTGAAGCTTTCTTT

D: NA
J: TRBJ2-7
size: NA
V: TRBV24-1
CDR3: CATSDSAGANYEQYF
DNA: TGTGCCACCAGTGATTCGGCAGGGGCCAATTACGAGCAGTACTTC

D: NA
J: TRBJ1-6
size: few
V: TRBV7-8
CDR3: CASSLEGIVSPLHF
DNA: TGTGCCAGCAGCTTAGAGGGGATTGTGTCACCCCTCCACTTT